The 2 T cell receptor beta chains reported below all come from one sample, sequenced in a study of blood T cell repertoires in COVID-19 (TCRdb year 2020). Libraries were constructed by the immunoSEQ multiplex PCR assay. The table comes from immuneACCESS by way of TCRdb, which keeps in-frame sequences with V and J called. Part of the clones is missing from these tables; in studies checked, under half for an unresolved V gene and the rest for unknown reasons. A total of almost 250,000 clones appear in this sample, 86% of them only once. About 6% of the sample goes to the ten largest clones. Sequencing input: peripheral blood. These receptor sequences come from a woman at least 80 years old with COVID-19, enrolled during active disease.

This chain links TRBV21-1 with TRBJ2-7; no check of the table's D call, TRBD2, against the DNA was made. TRBV21-1 is a documented pseudogene. This CDR3 spans 15 amino acids. The CDR3 bases are TGTGCCAGCAGCAAAGGGGACACTAGCGGGGGGGAGCAGTACGTC. Translated: CASSKGDTSGGEQYV.

The V call is TRBV2, the J call TRBJ1-3; D call uncertain. CDR1 is SNHLY, CDR2 FYNNEI, per germline. This CDR3 region has 15 residues. V lost 8 bases to trimming and J lost 0 bases, with 14 bases between them. CDR3 bases: TGTGCCAGCGGGTTGGGAGTGAACTCTGGAAACACCATATATTTT. Amino acid sequence: CASGLGVNSGNTIYF.